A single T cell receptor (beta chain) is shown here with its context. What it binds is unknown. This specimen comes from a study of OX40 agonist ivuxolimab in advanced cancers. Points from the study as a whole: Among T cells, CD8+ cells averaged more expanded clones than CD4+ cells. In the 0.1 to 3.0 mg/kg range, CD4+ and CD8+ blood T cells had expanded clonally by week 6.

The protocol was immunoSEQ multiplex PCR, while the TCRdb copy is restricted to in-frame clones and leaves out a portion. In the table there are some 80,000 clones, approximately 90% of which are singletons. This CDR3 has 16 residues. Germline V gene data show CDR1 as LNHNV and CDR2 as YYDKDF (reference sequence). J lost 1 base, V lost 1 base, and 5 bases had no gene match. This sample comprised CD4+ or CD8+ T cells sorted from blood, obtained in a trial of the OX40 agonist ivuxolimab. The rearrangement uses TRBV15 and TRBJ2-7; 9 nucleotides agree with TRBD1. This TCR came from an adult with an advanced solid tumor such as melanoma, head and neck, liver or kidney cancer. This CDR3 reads CATSRGPGQGSYEQYF. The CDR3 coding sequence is TGTGCCACCAGCAGAGGACCGGGACAGGGTTCCTACGAGCAGTACTTC.